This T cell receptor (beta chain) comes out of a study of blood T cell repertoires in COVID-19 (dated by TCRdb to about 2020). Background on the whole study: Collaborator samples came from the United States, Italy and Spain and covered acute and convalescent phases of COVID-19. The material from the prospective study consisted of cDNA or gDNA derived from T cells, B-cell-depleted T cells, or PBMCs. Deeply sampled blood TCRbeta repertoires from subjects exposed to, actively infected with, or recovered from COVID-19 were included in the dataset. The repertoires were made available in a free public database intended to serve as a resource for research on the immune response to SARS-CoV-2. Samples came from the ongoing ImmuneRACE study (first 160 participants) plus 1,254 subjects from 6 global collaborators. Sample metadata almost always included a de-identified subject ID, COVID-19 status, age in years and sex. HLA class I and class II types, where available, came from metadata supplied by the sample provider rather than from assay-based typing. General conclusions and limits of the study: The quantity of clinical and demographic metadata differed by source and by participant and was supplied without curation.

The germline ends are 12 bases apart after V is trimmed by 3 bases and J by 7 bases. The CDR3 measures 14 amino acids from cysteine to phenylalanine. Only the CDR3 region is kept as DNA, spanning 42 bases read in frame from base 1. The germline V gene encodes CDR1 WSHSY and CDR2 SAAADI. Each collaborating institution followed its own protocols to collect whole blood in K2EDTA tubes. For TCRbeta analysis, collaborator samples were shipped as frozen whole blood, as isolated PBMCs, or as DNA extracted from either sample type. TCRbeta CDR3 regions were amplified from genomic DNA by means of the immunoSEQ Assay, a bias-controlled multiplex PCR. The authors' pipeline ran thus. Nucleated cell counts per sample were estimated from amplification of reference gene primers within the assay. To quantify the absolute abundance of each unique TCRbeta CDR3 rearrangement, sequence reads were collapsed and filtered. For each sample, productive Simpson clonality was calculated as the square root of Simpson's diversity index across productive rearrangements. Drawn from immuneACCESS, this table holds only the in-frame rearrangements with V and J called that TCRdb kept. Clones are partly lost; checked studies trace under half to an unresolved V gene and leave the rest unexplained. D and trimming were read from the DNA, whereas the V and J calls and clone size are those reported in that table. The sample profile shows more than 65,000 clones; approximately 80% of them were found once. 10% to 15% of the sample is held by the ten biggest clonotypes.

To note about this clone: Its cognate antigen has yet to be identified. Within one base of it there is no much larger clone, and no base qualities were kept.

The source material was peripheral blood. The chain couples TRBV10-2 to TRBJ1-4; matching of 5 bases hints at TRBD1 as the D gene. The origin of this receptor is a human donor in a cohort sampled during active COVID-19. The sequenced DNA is TGCGCCAGCAGTGATGCGGGGGGGGGTGAAAAACTGTTTTTT. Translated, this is CASSDAGGGEKLFF.